What follows are 27 T cell receptor beta chains derived from one specimen sequenced in a study of tumor and adjacent non-tumor tissue in lung cancer. The template was RNA from unsorted bulk tissue. The library came from three nested PCR rounds adapted from ARM-PCR protocols. TCRdb analysed the multiplex PCR reads with MiXCR anew, one entry per CDR3 protein. The sample has approximately 90,000 distinct CDR3 sequences, roughly 70% seen once; the top ten hold approximately 20%. Source material: lung tumor tissue. These receptors originate from a man aged 60 to 75 with non-small cell lung cancer.

This clonotype appeared a few times. One end of the junction fails to match germline, which may point to a read error. The chain is built from TRBV6-2 or TRBV6-3 and TRBJ2-7; D gene ambiguous. Germline CDR1 MNHEY, CDR2 SVGEGT. This CDR3 spans 13 amino acids. The chain's CDR3 is CASSYEVPYEQYF. The CDR3 bases are TGTGCTAGCAGTTACGAGGTACCCTACGAGCAGTACTTC.

In regard to this clonotype: The conserved phenylalanine or tryptophan is not found at the CDR3 terminus, so this likely reflects a read error. The chain uses TRBV5-1 and TRBJ2-5; D gene unclear. CDR1 SGHRS and CDR2 YFSETQ come from the germline V gene. CDR3 length: 14 residues. The CDR3 bases are TGCGCCAGCAACTCTTGGGATACTATAGAGATCCAGTACCTC. This translates into CASNSWDTIEIQYL.

This chain connects TRBV20-1 to TRBJ2-7; 9 bases match TRBD1. The CDR3 is 14 residues long. The V and J ends lost 1 base and 2 bases, in that order; junction bases with no gene match: 3. Germline assignment: CDR1 DFQATT and CDR2 SNEGSKA (reference sequence). Here the CDR3 reads CSARGDRAPYEQYF. The CDR3, as DNA: TGCAGTGCTAGAGGGGACAGGGCTCCCTACGAGCAGTACTTC.

Details on this clonotype: A read error may account for a junction end that differs from germline. The V gene is TRBV10-3, the J gene TRBJ1-2; the D is unclear. This CDR3 has 14 residues. Germline values: CDR1 ENHRY, CDR2 SYGVKD. In DNA form, the CDR3 reads TGTGTCATCAGTGAGTCAAGAGTTGAGTATGGTTACACCTTC. Amino acids: CVISESRVEYGYTF.

Details on this clonotype: One end of the junction does not line up with germline, which may come from a read error. The gene calls are TRBV6-8 and TRBJ2-1; D might be TRBD1 (6 bases). Germline values: CDR1 MNHGY, CDR2 SAAAGT. The length of the CDR3 is 14 residues. The CDR3 region is CASSLTCQGSKHFF. In DNA form, the CDR3 reads TGTGCCAGCAGCCTAACTTGCCAGGGGTCCAAGCACTTCTTC.

In its sample, this clonotype was seen a few times. The chain joins TRBV24-1 to TRBJ2-6; unclear D gene. The CDR3 runs 16 residues. Trimming cost V 3 bases and J 0 bases, with 8 bases left between them. Germline V gene sequence: CDR1 KGHDR, CDR2 SFDVKD. The CDR3 loop is CATSDRVTSGANVLTF. CDR3 nucleotide sequence: TGTGCCACCAGTGATCGGGTTACCTCTGGGGCCAACGTCCTGACTTTC.

This clonotype occurred a few times. The rearrangement links TRBV20-1 to TRBJ2-3; 9 nucleotides line up with TRBD2. Per germline, CDR1 DFQATT and CDR2 SNEGSKA (reference sequence). This CDR3 region has 14 residues. V lost 6 bases, J lost 1 base, and 5 bases stayed unmatched. The CDR3 is CSASRGGGTDTQYF. In DNA form, the CDR3 reads TGCAGTGCGTCGCGGGGGGGCGGCACAGATACGCAGTATTTT.

This clonotype was detected ten times or more. The chain carries TRBV7-2 and TRBJ2-1; 13 nucleotides align to TRBD2. In germline, CDR1 is SGHTA, CDR2 FQGNSA. V lost 5 bases and J lost 6; bases outside the gene matches: 4. This CDR3 region has 15 residues. The CDR3 coding sequence is TGTGCCAGCAGCCCCGGACTAGCGGGGGCCAATGAGCAGTTCTTC. Translation gives CASSPGLAGANEQFF. The full variable domain, its missing parts supplied by reference TRBV7-2 and TRBJ2-1, is GAGVSQSPSNKVTEKGKDVELRCDPISGHTALYWYRQSLGQGLEFLIYFQGNSAPDKSGLPSDRFSAERTGGSVSTLTIQRTQQEDSAVYLCASSPGLAGANEQFFGPGTRLTVL.

Concerning this clonotype: The junction departs from germline at one end; a sequencing error may be responsible. The V call is TRBV29-1, the J call TRBJ2-3; 8 bases are a match to TRBD2. The CDR3 contains 15 residues. CDR1 SQVTM and CDR2 ANQGSEA come from the germline V gene. CDR3 DNA: TGCAGCGTTGGTTCGGGGGGGCCCAACACAGATATGCAGTATTTT. It codes for CSVGSGGPNTDMQYF.

This clonotype was recorded many times. V usage is TRBV12-3 or TRBV12-4 and J usage is TRBJ2-7; the match to TRBD1 covers 11 bases. This CDR3 has 14 residues. The V segment lost 6 bases and the J segment 5 bases; nucleotides outside the gene matches: 6. CDR3 residues: CASRWTGGSDEQYF. The CDR3 nucleotides read TGTGCCAGCAGATGGACAGGGGGCTCGGACGAGCAGTACTTC.

Comments on this clonotype: Its ends do not fully match the called genes, so a read error is possible. The chain recombines TRBV6-6 with TRBJ2-7; tentative D call: TRBD2 (5 bases). The CDR3 consists of 14 residues. Per the germline V gene, CDR1 is MNHNY and CDR2 is SVGAGI (reference sequence). This CDR3 is CASNNRTDSYEQYF. The CDR3 DNA reads as TGTGCCAGCAATAACCGAACGGACTCCTACGAGCAATACTTC.

Turning to this clonotype: With a much larger clone just one base away, this may be a read error. V and J are TRBV6-5 and TRBJ1-5, with TRBD1 as a possible D gene (6 bases). CDR1 is MNHEY, CDR2 SVGAGI, per germline. Deletions cut 8 bases from V and 0 bases from J, with 14 bases between. CDR3 length equals 15 residues. The CDR3 region has the DNA TGTGCCAGCGGGAGGGACATTTATAGCAATCAGCCCCAGCATTTT. Its translation is CASGRDIYSNQPQHF.

This clonotype has just a few counts. A much larger clonotype is one base distant, so this may be a read error. This rearrangement joins TRBV7-8 to TRBJ2-5; no clear D. The CDR3 has 16 residues. Per germline, CDR1 SGHVS and CDR2 FQNEAQ. Trimming pared 4 bases from V and 5 bases from J, leaving 20 bases between. DNA for the CDR3: TGTGCCAGCAGCTACCCCAAAGGACCCGTGCCGGAGACCCAGTACTTC. Translation: CASSYPKGPVPETQYF. The full variable domain, with the rest looked up from reference TRBV7-8 and TRBJ2-5, is GAGVSQSPRYKVAKRGQDVALRCDPISGHVSLFWYQQALGQGPEFLTYFQNEAQLDKSGLPSDRFFAERPEGSVSTLKIQRTQQEDSAVYLCASSYPKGPVPETQYFGPGTRLLVL.

To note about this clonotype: Lacking the conserved final phenylalanine or tryptophan, this CDR3 likely reflects a read error. The rearrangement joins TRBV11-1 to TRBJ2-3; D is possibly TRBD2 (5 bases). The CDR3 contains 13 residues. From germline, CDR1 is SGHAT and CDR2 FQDESV (reference sequence). The CDR3 region is CASSSSDRDMQYV. The CDR3 region has the DNA TGTGCCAGCAGCTCGTCAGATCGGGATATGCAGTATGTT.

Concerning this clonotype: The missing conserved phenylalanine or tryptophan at the end of this CDR3 makes a read error likely. The chain couples TRBV11-1 to TRBJ2-7, with 9 bases fitting TRBD1. Germline assignment: CDR1 SGHAT and CDR2 FQDESV (reference sequence). This CDR3 is built from 15 residues. CDR3 amino acids: CASSITDRGPYEQYL. The CDR3 bases are TGTGCCAGCAGCATAACGGACAGGGGACCCTATGAGCAGTACCTC.

A word on this clonotype: One end of the junction does not line up with germline, which may come from a read error. The gene calls are TRBV29-1 and TRBJ2-3; a weak D match, TRBD2 (5 bases). The CDR3 is 14 residues long. The germline V gene has CDR1 SQVTM and CDR2 ANQGSEA. The CDR3 bases are TGCAGCGTTGAAGGGACTTCTTTTGGTGATATGCAGTCTTTT. Its translation: CSVEGTSFGDMQSF.

The V and J genes are TRBV2 and TRBJ1-5; 9 nucleotides line up with TRBD1. Germline-derived CDR1 and CDR2 are SNHLY and FYNNEI. The CDR3 totals 14 residues. Trimming cost V 8 bases and J 2 bases; bases outside gene matches: 4. Here the CDR3 reads CASDRGLGNQPQHF. In DNA, the CDR3 is TGTGCCAGCGACAGGGGGTTGGGCAATCAGCCCCAGCATTTT.

Of note for this clonotype: This CDR3 fails to terminate in the conserved phenylalanine or tryptophan, so it likely reflects a read error. The chain is built from TRBV11-2 and TRBJ2-2; D is undetermined. V dropped 2 bases and J dropped 9 bases, with 16 bases sitting between them. Germline-derived CDR1 and CDR2 are SGHAT and FQNNGV. The CDR3 consists of 15 residues. The CDR3 sequence: CASSLNWARARELFY. DNA for the CDR3: TGTGCCAGCAGCTTAAATTGGGCTAGAGCCCGGGAGCTGTTTTAT.

The chain joins TRBV6-5 to TRBJ1-6; D not resolved. Germline CDR1 reads MNHEY; CDR2 reads SVGAGI. The CDR3 covers 14 residues. The germline V and J ends were trimmed by 2 bases and 0 bases, with 2 bases remaining between them. The chain's CDR3 is CASSYSSYNSPLHF. CDR3 coding DNA: TGTGCCAGCAGTTACAGCTCCTATAATTCACCCCTCCACTTT.

This clonotype was seen a single time. No conserved phenylalanine or tryptophan ends this CDR3, so it is likely a read error. J is TRBJ2-7 and V is TRBV6-2 or TRBV6-3; tentative D call: TRBD2 (5 bases). The CDR3 is made up of 17 amino acids. Per germline, CDR1 MNHEY and CDR2 SVGEGT. This CDR3 reads CASIGPAVFQFSNEQYL. The CDR3 bases are TGTGCCAGCATCGGGCCAGCGGTCTTCCAATTCTCCAACGAGCAGTACCTC.

This clonotype has only one observation. The V gene is TRBV20-1, the J gene TRBJ2-3, with a tentative D call TRBD2 (6 bases). Germline lookup yields CDR1 DFQATT and CDR2 SNEGSKA (reference sequence). This CDR3 has 14 residues. Trimming pared 6 bases from V and 2 bases from J, leaving 15 bases between. The CDR3 nucleotides read TGCAGTGCGGGAGGAGTAGCGGACACAGATACGCAGTATTTT. Residues: CSAGGVADTDTQYF.

To note about this clonotype: A much larger clone is a single base away; this may be a read error. This chain joins TRBV20-1 and TRBJ2-2; 10 nucleotides agree with TRBD1. CDR1 DFQATT and CDR2 SNEGSKA come from the germline V gene (reference sequence). V lost 5 bases and J lost 4; bases outside the gene matches: 4. This CDR3 contains 14 residues. The CDR3 nucleotides are TGCAGTGCTCCCTGGACAGGGGGCACCGGGGAGCTGTTTTTT. Translating gives CSAPWTGGTGELFF.

A few counts support this clonotype. The gene calls are TRBV9 and TRBJ2-2; possible D gene TRBD1, 6 bases. V was shortened by 7 bases and J by 0 bases, with 13 bases between the two germline ends. The germline CDR1 and CDR2 sequences are SGDLS and YYNGEE. The CDR3 has 15 residues. CDR3 in amino acids: CASQRQEANTGELFF. CDR3 bases: TGTGCCAGCCAAAGACAGGAAGCGAACACCGGGGAGCTGTTTTTT.

Details on this clonotype: The CDR3 carries no conserved terminal phenylalanine or tryptophan, so it likely arises from a read error. This chain joins TRBV11-2 and TRBJ1-4; no clear D. CDR1 SGHAT and CDR2 FQNNGV come from the germline V gene. The CDR3 length is 14 residues. Trimming pared 8 bases from V and 0 bases from J, leaving 10 bases between. The CDR3 reads CASGRATTNEKLFY. CDR3 in DNA: TGTGCCAGCGGCCGAGCAACAACTAATGAAAAACTGTTTTAT.

This clonotype was detected only a few times. This may come from a read error, since a much larger clone is one base off. The chain links TRBV10-2 to TRBJ1-5; a possible D gene is TRBD1 (6 bases). The germline CDR1 and CDR2 sequences are WSHSY and SAAADI. This CDR3 is built from 14 residues. The chain's CDR3 is CTSSDLKGGQPQHF. CDR3 coding DNA: TGCACCAGCAGTGATTTGAAGGGGGGTCAGCCCCAGCATTTT.

Of note for this clonotype: The junction departs from the called germline gene at one end, perhaps through a read error. The chain carries TRBV29-1 and TRBJ2-3, with D possibly TRBD1 on 6 matching bases. The better agreement between TRBJ1-5 and the DNA end casts doubt on the J call. This CDR3 is 15 amino acids long. Germline loops: CDR1 SQVTM, CDR2 ANQGSEA. The CDR3 region is CRVESGTRSLDTQHF. Written as DNA, the CDR3 is TGCAGGGTTGAATCGGGGACAAGGTCCTTAGATACGCAGCATTTT.

Details on this clonotype: The junction shows a germline mismatch at one end, possibly a read error. The chain joins TRBV6-1 to TRBJ2-1; D might be TRBD2 (5 bases). This CDR3 comprises 12 residues. Germline values: CDR1 MNHNS, CDR2 SASEGT. CDR3: CATKRGYNVQFF. The CDR3 region has the DNA TGTGCCACCAAGAGAGGGTACAATGTGCAGTTCTTC.